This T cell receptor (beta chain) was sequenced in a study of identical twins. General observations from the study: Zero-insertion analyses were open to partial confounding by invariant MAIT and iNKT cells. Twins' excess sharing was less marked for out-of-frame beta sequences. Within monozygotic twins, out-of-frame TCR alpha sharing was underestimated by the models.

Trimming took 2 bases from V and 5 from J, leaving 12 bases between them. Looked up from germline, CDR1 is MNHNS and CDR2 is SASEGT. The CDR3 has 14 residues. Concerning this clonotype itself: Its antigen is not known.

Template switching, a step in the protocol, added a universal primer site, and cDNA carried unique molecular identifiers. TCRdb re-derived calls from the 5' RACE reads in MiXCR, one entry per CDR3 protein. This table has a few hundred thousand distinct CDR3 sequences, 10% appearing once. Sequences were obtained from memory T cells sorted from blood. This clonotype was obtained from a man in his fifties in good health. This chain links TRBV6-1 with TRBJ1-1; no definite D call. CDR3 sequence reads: CASSENSGKTEAFF. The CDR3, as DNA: TGTGCCAGCAGTGAAAATTCTGGGAAAACTGAAGCTTTCTTT.